One sample yielded the 21 T cell receptor beta chains listed below, sequenced in a study of T cell repertoires in cytomegalovirus infection (dated by TCRdb to about 2019). Sequencing instrument: Illumina HiSeq 1500. TCRdb itself trimmed the public reads at Q25 with fastp, ran MiXCR and retained productive beta chains. Rows merge per CDR3 protein into single entries with the most common DNA and genes. The sample table contains some 300,000 distinct CDR3 sequences; only one count was recorded for 15% to 20% of them. Together, the top ten hold around 12% of the sample. The sample taken for sequencing was PBMCs. The source is a human donor in good health (CMV status not recorded). Some clones in this sample may be carry-over from other donors' samples.

This clonotype was observed many times. The chain has TRBV28 and TRBJ1-2; unclear D gene. The CDR3 extends over 13 amino acids. Between the trimmed V and J ends, which lost 6 bases and 1 base, there was a span of 9 bases. Germline V gene sequence: CDR1 MDHEN, CDR2 SYDVKM. CDR3 in amino acids: CASSPGLNYGYTF. CDR3 in DNA: TGTGCCAGCAGCCCGGGCCTTAACTATGGCTACACCTTC.

Concerning this clonotype: It may be a read error: a sequence one base away is much more abundant. The V and J genes are TRBV12-3 or TRBV12-4 and TRBJ1-2; D uncertain. Trimming took off 6 bases at V and 4 bases at J, with 18 bases between the two ends. The length of the CDR3 is 15 residues. The CDR3: CASSHDMGLAYGYTF. Written as DNA, the CDR3 is TGTGCCAGCAGCCACGACATGGGTCTCGCCTATGGCTACACCTTC.

Of note for this clonotype: At one boundary the junction diverges from the germline segment, which might be a read error. V is TRBV4-1 and J is TRBJ1-1; D is undetermined. CDR3 size: 15 residues. From germline, CDR1 is MGHRA and CDR2 YSYEKL. In DNA form, the CDR3 reads TGCGCCAGCAGCCAAGTTCCAGATCCGAACACTGCAGCTTTCTTT. Translation: CASSQVPDPNTAAFF.

This clonotype was recorded at least ten times. Written as DNA, the CDR3 is TGTGCCAGCAGCGCCCAGACAGCCACCAACACTGAAGCTTTCTTT. Its translation: CASSAQTATNTEAFF. The chain combines TRBV7-8 with TRBJ1-1, with TRBD1 as a possible D gene (5 bases). The V and J ends lost 5 bases and 2 bases respectively, with 15 bases between them. The CDR3 has 15 residues. Germline V CDR1 and CDR2: SGHVS, FQNEAQ.

This clonotype was recorded only once. The chain couples TRBV20-1 to TRBJ1-4, with 7 nucleotides matching TRBD1. Trimming at V came to 6 bases and at J to 6 bases, leaving 10 bases not matched to a gene. CDR1 is DFQATT, CDR2 SNEGSKA, per germline (reference sequence). The CDR3 sequence is 14 residues long. The CDR3 DNA reads as TGCAGTGCCACACACAGGGGCGCAGATGAAAAACTGTTTTTT. Its protein is CSATHRGADEKLFF.

A few counts support this clonotype. The rearrangement uses TRBV27 and TRBJ2-3; the match to TRBD1 covers 7 bases. V lost 2 bases and J lost 4; bases outside the gene matches: 12. This CDR3 contains 17 residues. Germline CDR1 and CDR2: MNHEY and SMNVEV (reference sequence). DNA for the CDR3: TGTGCCAGCAGTTTACAGTGGACAGGAGAAAGGCCAGATACGCAGTATTTT. It specifies CASSLQWTGERPDTQYF.

This clonotype was seen a few times. The CDR3 bases are TGTGCCAGCAGCTGGACAGGGTCCGGGGAGCTGTTTTTT. Protein: CASSWTGSGELFF. This chain joins TRBV5-6 and TRBJ2-2; TRBD1 aligns across 8 bases. Germline V gives CDR1 SGHDT, CDR2 YYEEEE. The length of the CDR3 is 13 residues. The V gene end was trimmed by 3 bases and the J gene end by 6 bases; junction bases not matched to a gene: 1.

In its sample, this clonotype was seen a few times. The chain recombines TRBV12-3 or TRBV12-4 with TRBJ1-2; D not certain. The CDR3 extends over 13 amino acids. V was cut by 2 bases and J by 2 bases, with 6 bases left in between. The CDR3 here is CASSLRQNYGYTF. Here the CDR3 DNA reads TGTGCCAGCAGTTTAAGGCAGAACTATGGCTACACCTTC.

This chain joins TRBV4-3 and TRBJ2-2; 8 nucleotides match TRBD1. The V gene end was trimmed by 4 bases and the J gene end by 5 bases; junction bases not matched to a gene: 24. CDR3 length: 21 amino acids. From germline, CDR1 is LGHNA and CDR2 YSLEER. The DNA of the CDR3 is TGCGCCAGCAGCCCAACGCATACTTTGGGGACAGGCAAGGAGAGGACCGGGGAGCTGTTTTTT. It codes for CASSPTHTLGTGKERTGELFF.

This clonotype was counted a few times. V gene TRBV5-8 combines with J gene TRBJ2-5; D ambiguous. The germline V and J ends were trimmed by 6 bases and 1 base, with 13 bases remaining between them. This CDR3 contains 14 residues. CDR1 and CDR2 from the germline V gene are SGHTS and YDEGEE. CDR3 residues: CASTLSGLQETQYF. CDR3 sequence (DNA): TGTGCCAGCACCCTCTCCGGGCTCCAAGAGACCCAGTACTTC.

This clonotype was found many times. This chain links TRBV28 with TRBJ1-6; TRBD1 matches at 9 bases. The V and J ends lost 5 bases and 14 bases, in that order; junction bases with no gene match: 10. CDR1 MDHEN and CDR2 SYDVKM come from the germline V gene. The CDR3 is made up of 14 amino acids. CDR3 DNA sequence: TGTGCCAGCAGTGCCGGGACAGGGCATGAATCCCTCCACTTT. Its translation: CASSAGTGHESLHF.

This clonotype has only a few counts. The genes are TRBV9 and TRBJ2-1; 7 nucleotides agree with TRBD1. The germline CDR1 and CDR2 sequences are SGDLS and YYNGEE. The V gene end was trimmed by 0 bases and the J gene end by 8 bases; junction bases not matched to a gene: 11. The CDR3 is 16 amino acids. The CDR3 here is CASSVGGTVGAHEQFF. The CDR3 nucleotides are TGTGCCAGCAGCGTAGGAGGGACAGTAGGGGCCCATGAGCAGTTCTTC.

V and J are TRBV3-1 and TRBJ1-2; tentatively, D is TRBD1 (6 bases). The CDR3 is 16 residues long. V was pared by 0 bases and J by 3 bases, with 14 bases between. Germline loops: CDR1 LGHDT, CDR2 YNNKEL (reference sequence). For the CDR3, the DNA is TGTGCCAGCAGCCAAGAATATACAGGGAGGGACTATGGCTACACCTTC. Its translation is CASSQEYTGRDYGYTF.

A few counts support this clonotype. This chain uses TRBV7-9 with TRBJ2-3, with D possibly being TRBD1 (6 bases). The V end was cut by 5 bases, the J end by 1 base, with 13 bases between. CDR1 is SEHNR, CDR2 FQNEAQ, per germline (reference sequence). The CDR3 spans 15 residues. The CDR3 coding sequence is TGTGCCAGCAGCCCGACGGGACATCGCACAGATACGCAGTATTTT. It encodes CASSPTGHRTDTQYF.

The table lists this clonotype with a few counts. The chain links TRBV20-1 to TRBJ1-2; 9 positions match TRBD1. The CDR3 sequence is 13 residues long. Germline V gene data show CDR1 as DFQATT and CDR2 as SNEGSKA (reference sequence). The ends lost 6 bases at V and 7 bases at J; junction bases unmatched: 9. CDR3: CSAPRDRVSGYTF. In DNA, the CDR3 is TGCAGTGCCCCCCGGGACAGGGTGTCTGGCTACACCTTC.

As concerns this clonotype: A junction boundary mismatches the germline segment, possibly from a read error. The chain combines TRBV2 with TRBJ2-1; 7 bases match TRBD1. This CDR3 has 15 residues. The germline V gene has CDR1 SNHLY and CDR2 FYNNEI. The CDR3 here is CASTEEGTDHNEQFF. The CDR3, as DNA: TGTGCCAGCACTGAAGAGGGGACAGACCACAATGAGCAGTTCTTC.

This rearrangement joins TRBV11-2 to TRBJ2-3; 7 bases are a match to TRBD1. V was pared by 5 bases and J by 1 base, with 9 bases of the junction left unmatched. CDR3 length: 16 residues. In germline, CDR1 is SGHAT, CDR2 FQNNGV. DNA of the CDR3: TGTGCCAGCAGCCCTTCGGATACAGGGGGCACAGATACGCAGTATTTT. This codes for CASSPSDTGGTDTQYF.

At least ten counts were recorded for this clonotype. The genes are TRBV7-2 and TRBJ1-3, with 8 bases that match TRBD1. This CDR3 has 15 residues. Germline V gene lookup returns CDR1 SGHTA and CDR2 FQGNSA. Trimming cost V 5 bases and J 3 bases; bases outside gene matches: 6. The CDR3 DNA is TGTGCCAGCAGCGCGGACAGGGCCCATGGAAACACCATATATTTT. Translated, it gives CASSADRAHGNTIYF.

This clonotype was recorded a few times. This sequence joins TRBV7-6 and TRBJ2-7; D is possibly TRBD2 (5 bases). Germline loops: CDR1 SGHVS, CDR2 FNYEAQ. Trimming shortened V by 6 bases and J by 6 bases, and 15 bases separated the two germline ends. CDR3 length equals 13 residues. The DNA of the CDR3 is TGTGCCAGCAGGTCCCTATTTGCGGGCGAGCAGTACTTC. Protein sequence: CASRSLFAGEQYF.

In its sample, this clonotype was seen many times. This chain connects TRBV7-8 to TRBJ2-7; 12 bases fit TRBD2. The V and J ends lost 4 bases and 3 bases, in that order; junction bases with no gene match: 4. The CDR3 length is 15 residues. The germline gives CDR1 SGHVS, CDR2 FQNEAQ. DNA for the CDR3: TGTGCCAGCAGCTCTCCGGGACTAGCGGGCTACGAGCAGTACTTC. It codes for CASSSPGLAGYEQYF.

The sample holds a few counts of this clonotype. The chain couples TRBV20-1 to TRBJ2-3, with TRBD1 identical over 9 bases. Germline CDR1 DFQATT, CDR2 SNEGSKA (reference sequence). V was pared by 6 bases and J by 2 bases, with 9 bases of the junction left unmatched. The CDR3 totals 15 residues. The CDR3 bases are TGCAGTGCCAACCGGGACAGGGCGTACACAGATACGCAGTATTTT. Encoded protein: CSANRDRAYTDTQYF.